The text below deals with one T cell receptor (beta chain). This clone was recorded only once. Its binding antigen is unknown. No clone much larger than this one lies a single base away; base qualities are absent. The sample comes from a study of control samples from healthy donors and cancer patients (dated by TCRdb to the early 2020s). Libraries came from the immunoSEQ multiplex PCR assay. In its TCRdb copy, this immuneACCESS table keeps in-frame sequences only and misses some clones. Where compared with another copy, unresolved V genes explain less than half of these, and the others have no known cause. In all, the sample holds around 5,100 clones, and 70% to 90% of those were seen once. Approximately 6.6% of the sample is held by the ten biggest clonotypes. CDR1 and CDR2, looked up from the germline V gene (reference sequence), are MNHEY and SMNVEV. The CDR3 sequence holds 14 residues, the cysteine and phenylalanine included. Of all the DNA, just the CDR3 is kept, 42 bases in frame from base 1. V is cut by 3 bases and J by 5 bases, and the space between the germline ends is 11 bases.

This TCR was sampled from a female donor with lung cancer. Recombination joined TRBV27 with TRBJ1-5; no confident D gene assignment can be made. The material sequenced was formalin-fixed, paraffin-embedded tissue. The encoded CDR3 is CASSFVAVDQPQHF. Read as DNA, the sequence is TGTGCCAGCAGTTTCGTGGCAGTAGATCAGCCCCAGCATTTT.